Sequencing of this TCR beta chain was carried out in a study of molecular identifiers for immune sequencing clone quantification. Study results and limitations: Barcode collisions between identical TCR molecules could shrink estimates of highly expanded clone sizes.

V trimming: 0 bases; J trimming: 3 bases; junction bases outside the gene matches: 13. In germline, CDR1 is SGHVT, CDR2 SQSDAQ. The CDR3 extends over 18 amino acids. TCRdb re-called the PCR reads through MiXCR, storing one row per CDR3 protein. This sample has 100,000 or so distinct CDR3 sequences, with roughly 38% found just once. Comments on this clonotype: The antigen is unknown.

Libraries of naive CD8 cells were prepared from 20,000 to 1,000,000 sorted cells using 10%, 30% or 50% RNA. Sorting isolated naive CD8 T cells as CD8+CD4-CCR7+CD45RA+ events. Sequenced material: naive CD8+ T cells from blood, with Jurkat cell RNA spiked in. Subset here: FACS-sorted CD8+CD4-CCR7+CD45RA+ naive T cells. This sequence originates from a human donor in good health. Some libraries in this study had Jurkat cell RNA spiked in. The chain recombines TRBV7-4 with TRBJ1-1; TRBD1 agrees at 7 bases. DNA of the CDR3: TGTGCCAGCAGCTTAGCCGACAGGGCTGACAATAGGGACACTGAAGCTTTCTTT. Residues: CASSLADRADNRDTEAFF.